The rows below give T cell receptor beta chains drawn from one sample of a study of cytomegalovirus exposure and HLA in healthy donors. Using immunoSEQ multiplex PCR, the repertoire was profiled, and TCRdb retains in-frame clones only, with some absent. This sample has 85,000 to 130,000 clones, with around 84% found just once. Source material: PBMCs. The receptors were sampled from a young woman in good health and CMV-seronegative. The conserved cysteine and the conserved F or W are not part of the CDR3 here. Each record gives: CDR3 protein, V gene, J gene, clone size. Only part of the rows carry a size: once, few, many, or a class if the clone is expanded.

CDR3 protein: SSSLDGETQY; V gene: TRBV7-9; J gene: TRBJ2-5; clone size: .
CDR3 protein: ASSLERGSTDTQY; V gene: TRBV5-1; J gene: TRBJ2-3; clone size: .
CDR3 protein: ASSPAGVAGNTIY; V gene: TRBV5-1; J gene: TRBJ1-3; clone size: .
CDR3 protein: ATSRNRQGRNEQF; V gene: TRBV15; J gene: TRBJ2-1; clone size: .
CDR3 protein: ASINSEDSYNEQF; V gene: TRBV6-4; J gene: TRBJ2-1; clone size: .
CDR3 protein: ASSHDAGGPYEQY; V gene: TRBV5-1; J gene: TRBJ2-7; clone size: .
CDR3 protein: ASSEPTGHSPLH; V gene: TRBV2; J gene: TRBJ1-6; clone size: .
CDR3 protein: ATSRGEFGYGYT; V gene: TRBV15; J gene: TRBJ1-2; clone size: .
CDR3 protein: ASSLGQGNTEAF; V gene: TRBV7-9; J gene: TRBJ1-1; clone size: .
CDR3 protein: ASSRRLAGETQY; V gene: TRBV27; J gene: TRBJ2-5; clone size: .
CDR3 protein: ASSQGVASYEQY; V gene: TRBV4-3; J gene: TRBJ2-7; clone size: .
CDR3 protein: ASSLLRGAGDGYT; V gene: TRBV28; J gene: TRBJ1-2; clone size: .
CDR3 protein: ASRTGTGDTGELF; V gene: TRBV6-6; J gene: TRBJ2-2; clone size: few
CDR3 protein: ASSYRPVNYGYT; V gene: TRBV6-5; J gene: TRBJ1-2; clone size: .
CDR3 protein: ASSDLVAGMREQY; V gene: TRBV6-1; J gene: TRBJ2-7; clone size: .
CDR3 protein: ASSLGLAGTDTQY; V gene: TRBV5-4; J gene: TRBJ2-3; clone size: .
CDR3 protein: ASSLRSSYNSPLH; V gene: TRBV28; J gene: TRBJ1-6; clone size: .
CDR3 protein: ASRPTPVSTEAF; V gene: TRBV2; J gene: TRBJ1-1; clone size: .
CDR3 protein: ASSNSPGTGGEVTGELF; V gene: TRBV21-1; J gene: TRBJ2-2; clone size: few
CDR3 protein: ASNPAGRGINQPQH; V gene: TRBV19; J gene: TRBJ1-5; clone size: .
CDR3 protein: ASSLQASKQF; V gene: TRBV7-2; J gene: TRBJ2-1; clone size: .
CDR3 protein: ASSRLSGRRIGELF; V gene: TRBV6-6; J gene: TRBJ2-2; clone size: .
CDR3 protein: ASSWTGGRDTQY; V gene: TRBV5-8; J gene: TRBJ2-3; clone size: .
CDR3 protein: ASFEEY; V gene: TRBV19; J gene: TRBJ2-5; clone size: .
CDR3 protein: ASSFQGSMTDTQY; V gene: TRBV28; J gene: TRBJ2-3; clone size: .
CDR3 protein: ASSIGTGSYEQY; V gene: TRBV7-9; J gene: TRBJ2-7; clone size: .
CDR3 protein: ASAIAEPTDTQY; V gene: TRBV5-1; J gene: TRBJ2-3; clone size: few
CDR3 protein: ASSLYGAEQY; V gene: TRBV28; J gene: .; clone size: .
CDR3 protein: ASSPRGLWGRINEKLF; V gene: TRBV18; J gene: TRBJ1-4; clone size: few
CDR3 protein: ASSLRGGPVYSNQPQH; V gene: TRBV27; J gene: TRBJ1-5; clone size: .
CDR3 protein: ASSPRTGSAF; V gene: TRBV4-3; J gene: TRBJ1-1; clone size: once
CDR3 protein: ASSLSTNTYEQY; V gene: TRBV5-1; J gene: TRBJ2-7; clone size: .
CDR3 protein: ASSLREGNTEAF; V gene: TRBV5-1; J gene: TRBJ1-1; clone size: .
CDR3 protein: ASSQDLAGAFSNQPQH; V gene: TRBV4-1; J gene: TRBJ1-5; clone size: .
CDR3 protein: ATSRTQGISSNEKLF; V gene: TRBV15; J gene: TRBJ1-4; clone size: .
CDR3 protein: ASSLSFYRGSGNTEAF; V gene: TRBV4-1; J gene: TRBJ1-1; clone size: .
CDR3 protein: ASSLGASGGYNEQF; V gene: TRBV5-1; J gene: TRBJ2-1; clone size: .
CDR3 protein: AISEQDSDEAF; V gene: TRBV10-3; J gene: TRBJ1-1; clone size: .
CDR3 protein: ASSLETGSTYEQY; V gene: TRBV7-2; J gene: TRBJ2-7; clone size: .
CDR3 protein: ASSGQGTPNQPQH; V gene: TRBV6-6; J gene: TRBJ1-5; clone size: few
CDR3 protein: ASSQDPRSQETQY; V gene: TRBV4-3; J gene: TRBJ2-5; clone size: .
CDR3 protein: ASSDEANTEAF; V gene: TRBV2; J gene: TRBJ1-1; clone size: .
CDR3 protein: ALLKPMNTEAF; V gene: TRBV30; J gene: TRBJ1-1; clone size: .
CDR3 protein: SARAFTSRI; V gene: TRBV20-1; J gene: TRBJ2-1; clone size: .
CDR3 protein: ASSLSNPGTGGGCT; V gene: TRBV27; J gene: TRBJ1-2; clone size: .
CDR3 protein: ASSLGYGSSYNEQF; V gene: TRBV7-2; J gene: TRBJ2-1; clone size: .
CDR3 protein: AWSLDSTEAF; V gene: TRBV30; J gene: TRBJ1-1; clone size: .
CDR3 protein: ASSSWRQGDYEQY; V gene: TRBV28; J gene: TRBJ2-7; clone size: .
CDR3 protein: ASSTGTEPYEQY; V gene: TRBV19; J gene: .; clone size: .